This entry is about one TCR beta chain. These data originate in a study of shared clonotypes between healthy human individuals. The repertoire was sequenced with immunoSEQ multiplex PCR; TCRdb's copy has only in-frame clones and lacks some. This table has 1.4 million to 1.5 million clones, approximately 97% appearing once. The source material was naive CD4+ T cells sorted from blood. Documented subset: CD45RA+ positively selected. This receptor was taken from a man younger than 40 in good health.

The DNA for the CDR3 is TGTGCCAGCAGCTTGGGTACAGGGACCCTCGGGGGGCAGTACTTC. Translation: CASSLGTGTLGGQYF. The chain combines TRBV5-6 with TRBJ2-7; D may be TRBD1 or TRBD2 (6 bases each). The CDR3 consists of 15 residues. CDR1 SGHDT and CDR2 YYEEEE come from the germline V gene. The V end lost 0 bases, the J end lost 9 bases, and 19 bases lay between the germline ends.